This TCR beta chain was found in a study of cytomegalovirus exposure and HLA in healthy donors. Regarding the study as a whole: Judged likely to be a sequencing artifact was a cluster of highly shared sequence variants.

As regards this clone: What it binds is not known.

Researchers ran the PCR with 60 Vbeta and 13 Jbeta primers. Authors' methods: Counted up in a later analysis, unique TCR beta chains came to some 75 million, with around 11 million shared. Assay used: immunoSEQ multiplex PCR; TCRdb lists only in-frame clones, some missing. D and trimming were read from the DNA, whereas the V and J calls and clone size are those reported in that table. The repertoire consists of over 110,000 clones, with approximately 80% occurring once and the leading ten covering about 6.8%. The receptor's source is a woman aged 40 to 50 in good health and CMV-seropositive. Material: PBMCs.

DNA of the CDR3: TGTGCCAGCAGGTCGTCGGGACAGGGGAACTATGGCTACACCTTC. It translates to CASRSSGQGNYGYTF. V and J are TRBV6-5 and TRBJ1-2, with 10 nucleotides matching TRBD1. Germline assignment: CDR1 MNHEY and CDR2 SVGAGI. This CDR3 region has 15 residues. J lost 2 bases, V lost 6 bases, and 6 bases had no gene match.